This T cell receptor beta chain derives from a study of blood T cell repertoires in COVID-19. Turning to the study itself: Acute and convalescent COVID-19 specimens originated in the United States, Italy and Spain. Sources were T cells, B-cell-depleted T cells, or PBMCs; the material itself was cDNA or gDNA.

Assay used: immunoSEQ multiplex PCR; TCRdb lists only in-frame clones, some missing. The sample lists about 170,000 clones, more than 75% seen once, with about 8.4% in the top ten. The length of the CDR3 is 14 residues. With 2 bases removed from V and 4 bases from J, the gap between germline ends came to 12 bases. Germline V gives CDR1 MNHEY, CDR2 SVGEGT. J is TRBJ2-7 and V is TRBV6-2 or TRBV6-3, with D tentatively TRBD1 (6 bases). Specimen: peripheral blood. The clonotype was recovered from a woman in her seventies with acute or convalescent COVID-19. Here the CDR3 reads CASSYTGLNYEQYF. CDR3 sequence (DNA): TGTGCCAGCAGTTACACAGGGCTAAATTACGAGCAGTACTTC.